This T cell receptor beta chain was sequenced in a study of control samples from healthy donors and cancer patients. Remarks on this clone: Distinct nucleotide sequences in the sample also encode this CDR3.

The data were produced by immunoSEQ multiplex PCR, yet TCRdb's version contains in-frame clones alone and is incomplete. The repertoire consists of approximately 220,000 clones, with 90% to 95% occurring once and the leading ten covering over 1.2%. The CDR3 extends over 13 amino acids. Trimming removed 0 bases from V and 8 bases from J; junction bases left unmatched: 1. Per germline, CDR1 SGHRS and CDR2 YFSETQ. This sequence originates from a man between 45 and 60 years old in good health. Material: blood. V is TRBV5-1 and J is TRBJ1-1, with 10 bases identical to TRBD1. Written as DNA, the CDR3 is TGCGCCAGCAGCTTGGGACAGGGGGCGGAAGCTTTCTTT. Amino acids: CASSLGQGAEAFF. The complete variable domain, with remaining parts taken from reference TRBV5-1 and TRBJ1-1, reads KAGVTQTPRYLIKTRGQQVTLSCSPISGHRSVSWYQQTPGQGLQFLFEYFSETQRNKGNFPGRFSGRQFSNSRSEMNVSTLELGDSALYLCASSLGQGAEAFFGQGTRLTVV.